A selection of T cell receptor beta chains follows, all from one sample in a study of sequential checkpoint blockade in melanoma. Sequencing was performed with immunoSEQ multiplex PCR; in TCRdb, only in-frame clones are kept and a portion is missing. Here the sample spans tens of thousands of clones, approximately 84% being singletons. The sample was CD8+ T cells sorted from blood (inferred from file names), taken from a patient given nivolumab and ipilimumab in sequence. Receptors originate from a human donor with melanoma. CDR3s include the opening cysteine and the closing phenylalanine or tryptophan. D genes are given only for firm matches. Where a row states a size, it is once, few, many or the class of an expanded clone; other rows omit it.

d_call	clone_size	j_call	v_call	cdr3_aa	cdr3_nt
-	once	TRBJ2-1	TRBV15	CATREHNEQFF	TGTGCCACCAGGGAGCACAATGAGCAGTTCTTC
-	-	TRBJ2-1	TRBV21-1	CASRGGARNAQFF	TGTGCCAGCAGGGGGGGAGCCCGCAATGCGCAGTTCTTC
TRBD2	-	TRBJ2-3	TRBV25-1	CASSETSGTDTQYF	TGTGCCAGCAGTGAGACTAGCGGCACAGATACGCAGTATTTT
TRBD1	-	TRBJ1-2	TRBV5-1	CASSPGGYGYTF	TGCGCCAGCAGTCCAGGGGGCTATGGCTACACCTTC
TRBD2	-	TRBJ2-3	TRBV9	CASSSLAGGPGDTQYF	TGTGCCAGCAGTTCATTAGCGGGGGGGCCGGGGGATACGCAGTATTTT
TRBD2	-	TRBJ2-3	TRBV15	CATSSREDTDTQYF	TGTGCCACCAGCAGTCGGGAGGACACAGATACGCAGTATTTT
-	-	TRBJ1-1	TRBV10-2	CASSESGNTEAFF	TGCGCCAGCAGTGAGTCCGGGAACACTGAAGCTTTCTTT
TRBD2	-	TRBJ2-7	TRBV7-9	CASSSSSGREQYF	TGTGCCAGCAGCTCCTCCAGCGGGAGGGAGCAGTACTTC
-	-	TRBJ2-7	TRBV6-1	CASSGPGYSYEQYF	TGTGCCAGCAGTGGGCCGGGGTACTCCTACGAGCAGTACTTC
-	once	TRBJ1-1	TRBV6-4	CASSEGQNTEAFF	TGTGCCAGCAGTGAGGGGCAGAACACTGAAGCTTTCTTT
TRBD1	-	TRBJ2-7	TRBV11-1	CASSQGTGGYEQYF	TGTGCCAGCAGCCAAGGGACAGGAGGCTACGAGCAGTACTTC
TRBD2	-	TRBJ2-5	TRBV7-9	CASSLSGGQETQYF	TGTGCCAGCAGCCTAAGCGGGGGCCAAGAGACCCAGTACTTC
-	-	TRBJ2-7	TRBV27	CASSFSGGSYEQYF	TGTGCCAGCAGTTTTTCCGGGGGAAGCTACGAGCAGTACTTC
TRBD1	-	TRBJ1-2	TRBV2	CASFTPGQGTGPDGYTF	TGTGCCAGCTTCACACCGGGACAGGGGACGGGTCCCGATGGCTACACCTTC
TRBD1	-	TRBJ2-1	TRBV27	CASSITGTGVGEQFF	TGTGCCAGCAGTATCACCGGGACAGGGGTTGGCGAGCAGTTCTTC
TRBD1	-	TRBJ2-3	TRBV28	CASSPRQGVAPDTQYF	TGTGCCAGCAGTCCCCGCCAGGGGGTAGCGCCAGATACGCAGTATTTT
TRBD1	-	TRBJ1-1	TRBV4-1	CASSLDRANAEAFF	TGCGCCAGCAGCCTTGACAGGGCCAACGCTGAAGCTTTCTTT
TRBD1	-	TRBJ1-1	TRBV10-3	CAISERGLLNTEAFF	TGTGCCATCAGTGAAAGGGGGCTCCTGAACACTGAAGCTTTCTTT
TRBD2	-	TRBJ2-7	TRBV28	CASSLGGIHEQYF	TGTGCCAGCAGTTTGGGGGGGATACACGAGCAGTACTTC
TRBD2	-	TRBJ2-3	TRBV4-1	CASSLAALAGADTQYF	TGCGCCAGCAGCTTAGCGGCACTAGCGGGAGCAGATACGCAGTATTTT
TRBD1	-	TRBJ2-2	TRBV9	CASSAPGGADTGELFF	TGTGCCAGCAGCGCCCCAGGGGGCGCGGACACCGGGGAGCTGTTTTTT
TRBD1	-	TRBJ2-7	TRBV10-1	CASSPGTGGLEQYF	TGCGCCAGCAGTCCCGGGACAGGGGGATTAGAGCAGTACTTC
-	-	TRBJ2-1	TRBV19	CASCAGAYNEQFF	TGTGCCAGCTGCGCCGGGGCCTACAATGAGCAGTTCTTC
-	-	TRBJ1-4	TRBV7-8	CASSLTGLNEKLFF	TGTGCCAGCAGCCTAACAGGGTTAAATGAAAAACTGTTTTTT
-	-	TRBJ1-5	TRBV28	CASSTTTGNQPQHF	TGTGCCAGCAGCACTACCACAGGGAATCAGCCCCAGCATTTT
-	-	TRBJ1-2	TRBV28	CASAARDYNYGYTF	TGTGCCAGCGCTGCTCGCGATTATAACTATGGCTACACCTTC
-	-	TRBJ1-1	TRBV11-2	CASSLGEIEAFF	TGTGCCAGCAGCTTAGGGGAGATTGAAGCTTTCTTT
TRBD1	-	TRBJ2-7	TRBV7-9	CASSGITDRGNYEQYF	TGTGCCAGCAGCGGCATAACGGACAGGGGAAACTACGAGCAGTACTTC
TRBD2	-	TRBJ2-7	TRBV13	CASSDSGNEQYF	TGTGCCAGCAGCGACAGCGGGAACGAGCAGTACTTC